This TCR beta chain is drawn from a study of blood T cell repertoires in COVID-19. Overall study: PBMCs, B-cell-depleted T cells, or T cells provided the cDNA or gDNA that made up the material.

Per the authors' pipeline: Amplifying reference gene primers gave estimates of nucleated cell counts. The protocol was immunoSEQ multiplex PCR, while the TCRdb copy is restricted to in-frame clones and leaves out a portion. V, J and clone size reflect that table, while D and trimming were determined from the DNA. The sample carries 90,000 to 100,000 clones, 85% to 90% recorded once. Germline CDR1 and CDR2: ENHRY and SYGVKD. V lost 4 bases, J lost 5 bases, and 6 bases stayed unmatched. The CDR3 has 15 residues. The sequence derives from a human donor in a cohort sampled during active COVID-19. The sample comprised peripheral blood. The chain joins TRBV10-3 to TRBJ1-1; 11 nucleotides align to TRBD1. The CDR3 sequence: CAISGLDRGLTEAFF. The CDR3 DNA follows: TGTGCCATCAGTGGTTTGGACAGGGGGCTTACTGAAGCTTTCTTT.